This T cell receptor beta chain was identified during a study of blood T cell repertoires in COVID-19. Looking at the study overall: COVID-19 samples, acute and convalescent, were from the United States, Italy and Spain. PBMCs, B-cell-depleted T cells, or T cells were the source of the cDNA or gDNA that made up the material.

In the source study's methods: Estimates of nucleated cell counts were drawn from the amplification of reference gene primers. TCRdb's copy holds only in-frame clones and misses some; the assay was immunoSEQ multiplex PCR. D and trimming come from the DNA, and the V and J calls and clone size come from that table. The sample shows roughly 40,000 clones, nearly 90% of them seen only once. This CDR3 has 18 residues. V was clipped by 6 bases and J by 2 bases; unmatched bases: 17. The germline gives CDR1 SNHLY, CDR2 FYNNEI. Sequenced sample: peripheral blood. The origin of this receptor is a man in his forties or fifties with active COVID-19. The chain has TRBV2 and TRBJ2-3; 7 bases fit TRBD1. Here the CDR3 DNA reads TGTGCCAGCAGGGACCCAAGGGCGAACAGGGGTTTCACAGATACGCAGTATTTT. Protein: CASRDPRANRGFTDTQYF.